This T cell receptor beta chain is drawn from a study of shared clonotypes between healthy human individuals. The V end lost 5 bases, the J end lost 6 bases, and 16 bases lay between the germline ends. The CDR3 is made up of 15 amino acids. CDR1 MDHEN and CDR2 SYDVKM come from the germline V gene. The method was immunoSEQ multiplex PCR; TCRdb's version includes in-frame clones alone and lacks a portion of them. The table has about 2.4 million clones, 93% seen once. Sequencing was done on a sample of naive CD4+ T cells from PBMCs. Subset defined: CD45RA+ positively selected. V usage is TRBV28 and J usage is TRBJ2-2; D possibly uses TRBD1 or TRBD2 (5 bases each). The TCR comes from a man younger than 30 in good health. Some clones in this sample may be carry-over from other donors' samples. CDR3 protein: CASSRSTGTAGELFF. The CDR3, as DNA: TGTGCCAGCAGTCGCTCCACGGGGACCGCCGGGGAGCTGTTTTTT.